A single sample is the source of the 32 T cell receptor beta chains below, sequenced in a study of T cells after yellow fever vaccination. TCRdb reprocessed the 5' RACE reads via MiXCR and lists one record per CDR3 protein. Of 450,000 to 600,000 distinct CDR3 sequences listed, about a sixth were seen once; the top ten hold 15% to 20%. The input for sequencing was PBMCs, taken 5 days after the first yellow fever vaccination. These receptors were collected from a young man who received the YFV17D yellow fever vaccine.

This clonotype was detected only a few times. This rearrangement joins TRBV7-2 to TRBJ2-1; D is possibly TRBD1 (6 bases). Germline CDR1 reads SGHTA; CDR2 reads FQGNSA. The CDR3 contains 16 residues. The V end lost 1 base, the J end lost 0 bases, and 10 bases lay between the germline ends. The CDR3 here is CASSLVGAGSYNEQFF. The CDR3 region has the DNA TGTGCCAGCAGCTTAGTGGGGGCGGGCTCCTACAATGAGCAGTTCTTC.

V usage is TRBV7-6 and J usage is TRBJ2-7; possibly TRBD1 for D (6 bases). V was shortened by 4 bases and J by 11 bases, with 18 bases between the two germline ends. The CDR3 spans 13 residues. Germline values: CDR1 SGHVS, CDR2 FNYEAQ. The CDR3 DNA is TGTGCCAGCAGCTCCGAGACCGGCAGGGGCGAGTACTTC. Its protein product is CASSSETGRGEYF.

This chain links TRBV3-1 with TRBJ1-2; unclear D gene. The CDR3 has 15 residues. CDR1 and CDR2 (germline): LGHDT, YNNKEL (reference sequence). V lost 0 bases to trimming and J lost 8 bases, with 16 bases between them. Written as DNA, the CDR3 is TGTGCCAGCAGCCAAGATTGGGCAGCGACGGGGGGCTACACCTTC. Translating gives CASSQDWAATGGYTF.

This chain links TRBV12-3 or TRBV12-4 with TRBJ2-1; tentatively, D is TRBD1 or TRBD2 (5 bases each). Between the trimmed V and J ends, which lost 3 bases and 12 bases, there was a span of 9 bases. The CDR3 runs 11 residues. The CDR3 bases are TGTGCCAGCAGTTTGGGGGAAGGGCAGTTCTTC. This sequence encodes CASSLGEGQFF.

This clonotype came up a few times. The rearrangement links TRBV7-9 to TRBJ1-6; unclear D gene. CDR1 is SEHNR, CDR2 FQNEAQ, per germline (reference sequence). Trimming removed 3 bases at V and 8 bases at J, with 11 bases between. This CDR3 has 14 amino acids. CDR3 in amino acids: CASSLVWADSPLHF. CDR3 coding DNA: TGTGCCAGCAGCTTGGTCTGGGCAGATTCACCCCTCCACTTT. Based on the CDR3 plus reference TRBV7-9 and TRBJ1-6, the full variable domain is DTGVSQNPRHKITKRGQNVTFRCDPISEHNRLYWYRQTLGQGPEFLTYFQNEAQLEKSRLLSDRFSAERPKGSFSTLEIQRTEQGDSAMYLCASSLVWADSPLHFGNGTRLTVT.

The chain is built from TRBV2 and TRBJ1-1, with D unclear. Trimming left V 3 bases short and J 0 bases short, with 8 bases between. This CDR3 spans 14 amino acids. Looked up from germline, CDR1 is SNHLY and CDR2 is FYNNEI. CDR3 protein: CASSEGNLNTEAFF. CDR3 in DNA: TGTGCCAGCAGTGAGGGGAACTTGAACACTGAAGCTTTCTTT.

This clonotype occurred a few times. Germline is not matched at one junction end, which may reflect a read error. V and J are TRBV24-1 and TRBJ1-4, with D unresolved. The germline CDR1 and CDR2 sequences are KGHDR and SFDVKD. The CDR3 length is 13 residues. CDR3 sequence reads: CATSAAGNEKLVF. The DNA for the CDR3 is TGTGCCACCAGTGCGGCGGGAAATGAAAAACTGGTTTTT.

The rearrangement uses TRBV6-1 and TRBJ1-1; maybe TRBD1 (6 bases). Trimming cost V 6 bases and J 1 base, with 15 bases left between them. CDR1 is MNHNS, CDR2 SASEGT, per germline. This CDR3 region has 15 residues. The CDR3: CASRDRGRQNTEAFF. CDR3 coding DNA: TGTGCCAGCAGGGACCGGGGGCGGCAGAACACTGAAGCTTTCTTT.

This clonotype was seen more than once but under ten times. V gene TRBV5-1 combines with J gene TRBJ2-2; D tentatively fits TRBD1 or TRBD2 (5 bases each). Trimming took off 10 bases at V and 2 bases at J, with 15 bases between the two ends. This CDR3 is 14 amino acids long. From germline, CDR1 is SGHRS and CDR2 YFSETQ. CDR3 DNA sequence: TGCGCCTCGGCCGGGGCCCCAAACACCGGGGAGCTGTTTTTT. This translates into CASAGAPNTGELFF.

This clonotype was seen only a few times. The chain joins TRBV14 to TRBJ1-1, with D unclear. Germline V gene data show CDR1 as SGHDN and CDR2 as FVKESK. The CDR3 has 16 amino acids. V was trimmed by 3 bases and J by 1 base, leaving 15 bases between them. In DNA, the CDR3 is TGTGCCAGCAGCCATTCTTTAGGGAAGGGGAACACTGAAGCTTTCTTT. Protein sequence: CASSHSLGKGNTEAFF.

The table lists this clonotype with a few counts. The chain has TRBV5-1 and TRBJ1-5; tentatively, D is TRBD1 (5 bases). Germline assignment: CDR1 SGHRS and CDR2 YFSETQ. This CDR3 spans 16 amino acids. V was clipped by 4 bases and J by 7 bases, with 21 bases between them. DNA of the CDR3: TGCGCCAGCAGCCCCGGGGCAGGGTTCAGTCAACAGCCCCAGCATTTT. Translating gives CASSPGAGFSQQPQHF.

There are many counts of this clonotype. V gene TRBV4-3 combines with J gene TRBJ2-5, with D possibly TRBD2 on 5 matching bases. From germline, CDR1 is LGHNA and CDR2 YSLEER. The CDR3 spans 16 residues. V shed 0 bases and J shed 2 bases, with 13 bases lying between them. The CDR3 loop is CASSQETGSTQETQYF. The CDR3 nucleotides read TGCGCCAGCAGCCAAGAAACGGGGAGTACTCAAGAGACCCAGTACTTC.

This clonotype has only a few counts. The CDR3, as DNA: TGTGCCAGCAGTTACCCCGGCCTGACTAAGGAGACCCAGTACTTC. Translating gives CASSYPGLTKETQYF. The V call is TRBV6-5, the J call TRBJ2-5; D is perhaps TRBD2 (5 bases). Germline V gene sequence: CDR1 MNHEY, CDR2 SVGAGI. The CDR3 length is 15 residues. Trimming took off 2 bases at V and 5 bases at J, with 15 bases between the two ends.

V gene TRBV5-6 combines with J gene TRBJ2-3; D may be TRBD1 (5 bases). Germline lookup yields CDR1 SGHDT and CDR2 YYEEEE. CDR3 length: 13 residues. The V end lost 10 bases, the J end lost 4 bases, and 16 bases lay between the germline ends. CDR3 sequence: CASLVRGADTQYF. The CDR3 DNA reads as TGTGCCTCCCTCGTAAGGGGCGCAGATACGCAGTATTTT.

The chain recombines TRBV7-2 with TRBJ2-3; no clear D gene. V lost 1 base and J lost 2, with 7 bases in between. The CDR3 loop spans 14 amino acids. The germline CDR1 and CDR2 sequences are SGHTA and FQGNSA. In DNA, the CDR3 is TGTGCCAGCAGCTTAGGTTGGTCCACAGATACGCAGTATTTT. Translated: CASSLGWSTDTQYF.

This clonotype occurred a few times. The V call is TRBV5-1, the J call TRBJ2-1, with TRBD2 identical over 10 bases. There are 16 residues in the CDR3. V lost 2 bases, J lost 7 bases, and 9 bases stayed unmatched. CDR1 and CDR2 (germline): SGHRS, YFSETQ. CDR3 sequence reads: CASSLWSGGEGNEQFF. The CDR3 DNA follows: TGCGCCAGCAGCTTATGGAGCGGGGGGGAAGGAAATGAGCAGTTCTTC.

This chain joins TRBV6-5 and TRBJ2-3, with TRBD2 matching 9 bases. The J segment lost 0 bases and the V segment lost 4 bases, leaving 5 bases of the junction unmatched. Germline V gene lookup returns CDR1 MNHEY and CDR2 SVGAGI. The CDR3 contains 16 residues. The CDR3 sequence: CASSSLSGGSTDTQYF. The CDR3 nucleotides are TGTGCCAGCAGTTCTCTCAGCGGGGGGAGCACAGATACGCAGTATTTT.

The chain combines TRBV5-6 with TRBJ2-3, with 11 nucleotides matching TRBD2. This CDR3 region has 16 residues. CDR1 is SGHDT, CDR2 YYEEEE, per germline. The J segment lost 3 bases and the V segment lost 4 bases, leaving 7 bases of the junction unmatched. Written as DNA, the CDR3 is TGTGCCAGCAGCATCTTAGCGGGGGGGAGAACAGATACGCAGTATTTT. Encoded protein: CASSILAGGRTDTQYF.

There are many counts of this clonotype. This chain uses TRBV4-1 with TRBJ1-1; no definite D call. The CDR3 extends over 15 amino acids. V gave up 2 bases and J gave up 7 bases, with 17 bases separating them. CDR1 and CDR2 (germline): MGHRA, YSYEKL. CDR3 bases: TGCGCCAGCAGCCAACCCCTCTCCGACCGCGGTGAAGCTTTCTTT. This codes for CASSQPLSDRGEAFF.

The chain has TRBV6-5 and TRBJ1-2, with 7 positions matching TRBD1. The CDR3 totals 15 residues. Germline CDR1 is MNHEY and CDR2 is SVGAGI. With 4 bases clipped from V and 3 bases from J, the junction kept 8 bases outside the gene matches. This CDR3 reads CASSFTGVGDYGYTF. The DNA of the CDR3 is TGTGCCAGCAGTTTCACAGGGGTTGGGGACTATGGCTACACCTTC.

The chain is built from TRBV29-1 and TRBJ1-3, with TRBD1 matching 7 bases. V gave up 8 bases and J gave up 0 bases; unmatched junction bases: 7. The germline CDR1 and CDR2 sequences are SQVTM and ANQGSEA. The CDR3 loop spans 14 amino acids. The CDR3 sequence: CSPRGVSSGNTIYF. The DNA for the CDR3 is TGCAGCCCCAGGGGGGTTAGCTCTGGAAACACCATATATTTT. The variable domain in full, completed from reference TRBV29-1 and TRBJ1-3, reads SAVISQKPSRDICQRGTSLTIQCQVDSQVTMMFWYRQQPGQSLTLIATANQGSEATYESGFVIDKFPISRPNLTFSTLTVSNMSPEDSSIYLCSPRGVSSGNTIYFGEGSWLTVV.

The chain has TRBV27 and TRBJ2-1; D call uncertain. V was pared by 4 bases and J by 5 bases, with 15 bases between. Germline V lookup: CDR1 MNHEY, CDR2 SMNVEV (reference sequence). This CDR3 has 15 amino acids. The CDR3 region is CASSWKGPPDNEQFF. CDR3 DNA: TGTGCCAGCAGTTGGAAAGGGCCGCCAGACAATGAGCAGTTCTTC.

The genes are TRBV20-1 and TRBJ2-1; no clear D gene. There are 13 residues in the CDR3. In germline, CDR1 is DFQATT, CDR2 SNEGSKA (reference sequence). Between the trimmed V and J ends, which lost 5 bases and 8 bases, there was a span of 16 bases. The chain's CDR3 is CSAGRLQRHEQFF. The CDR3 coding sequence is TGCAGTGCTGGACGCCTCCAGCGCCATGAGCAGTTCTTC.

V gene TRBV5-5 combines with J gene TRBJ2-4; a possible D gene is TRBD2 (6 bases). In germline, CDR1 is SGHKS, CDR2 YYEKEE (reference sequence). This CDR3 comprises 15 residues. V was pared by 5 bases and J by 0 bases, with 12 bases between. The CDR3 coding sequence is TGTGCCAGCAGGAGGGACTCACCAGCCAAAAACATTCAGTACTTC. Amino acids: CASRRDSPAKNIQYF.

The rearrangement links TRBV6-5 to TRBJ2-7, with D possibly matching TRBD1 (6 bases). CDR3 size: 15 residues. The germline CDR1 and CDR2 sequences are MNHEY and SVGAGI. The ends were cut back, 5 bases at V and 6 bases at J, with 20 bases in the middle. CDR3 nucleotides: TGTGCCAGCAGTACGACAGGACAGCGTGGGGGCGAGCAGTACTTC. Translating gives CASSTTGQRGGEQYF.

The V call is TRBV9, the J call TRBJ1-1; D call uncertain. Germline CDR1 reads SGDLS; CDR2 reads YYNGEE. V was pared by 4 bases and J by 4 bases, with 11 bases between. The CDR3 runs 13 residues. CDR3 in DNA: TGTGCCAGCAGCCCCCCGGGTCGCACTGAAGCTTTCTTT. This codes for CASSPPGRTEAFF.

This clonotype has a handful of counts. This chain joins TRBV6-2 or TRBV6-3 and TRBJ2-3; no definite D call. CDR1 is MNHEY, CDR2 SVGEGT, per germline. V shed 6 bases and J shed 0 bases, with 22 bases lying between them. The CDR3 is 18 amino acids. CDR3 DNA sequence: TGTGCCAGCAGCACCGAGTTGGAGCTCCCGATGAGCACAGATACGCAGTATTTT. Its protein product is CASSTELELPMSTDTQYF.

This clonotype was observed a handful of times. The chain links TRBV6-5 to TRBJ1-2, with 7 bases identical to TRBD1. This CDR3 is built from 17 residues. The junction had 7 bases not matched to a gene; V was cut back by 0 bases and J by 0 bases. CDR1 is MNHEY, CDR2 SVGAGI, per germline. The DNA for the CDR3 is TGTGCCAGCAGTTACTCACCGGACAGGCCAGCTAACTATGGCTACACCTTC. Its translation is CASSYSPDRPANYGYTF.

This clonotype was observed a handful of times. CDR3 loop: CASSQDLGRSWTTSSYNEQFF. The CDR3 DNA reads as TGTGCCAGCAGCCAAGATCTCGGCAGATCCTGGACTACCAGCTCCTACAATGAGCAGTTCTTC. The chain couples TRBV3-1 to TRBJ2-1, with a tentative D call TRBD2 (6 bases). This CDR3 contains 21 residues. Looked up from germline, CDR1 is LGHDT and CDR2 is YNNKEL (reference sequence). The V end lost 0 bases, the J end lost 0 bases, and 24 bases lay between the germline ends.

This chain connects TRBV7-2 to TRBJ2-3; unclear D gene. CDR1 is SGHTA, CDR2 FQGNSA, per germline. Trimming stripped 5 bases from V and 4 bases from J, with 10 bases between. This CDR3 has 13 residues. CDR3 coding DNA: TGTGCCAGCAGCGCCTCGCGTTCAGATACGCAGTATTTT. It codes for CASSASRSDTQYF.

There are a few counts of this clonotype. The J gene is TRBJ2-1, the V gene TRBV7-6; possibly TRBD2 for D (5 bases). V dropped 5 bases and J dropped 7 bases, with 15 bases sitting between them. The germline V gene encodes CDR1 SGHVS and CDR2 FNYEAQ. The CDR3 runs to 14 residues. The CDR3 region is CASSQRAGANEQFF. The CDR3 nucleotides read TGTGCCAGCAGCCAGAGGGCGGGTGCTAATGAGCAGTTCTTC. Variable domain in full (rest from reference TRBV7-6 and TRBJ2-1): GAGVSQSPRYKVTKRGQDVALRCDPISGHVSLYWYRQALGQGPEFLTYFNYEAQQDKSGLPNDRFSAERPEGSISTLTIQRTEQRDSAMYRCASSQRAGANEQFFGPGTRLTVL.

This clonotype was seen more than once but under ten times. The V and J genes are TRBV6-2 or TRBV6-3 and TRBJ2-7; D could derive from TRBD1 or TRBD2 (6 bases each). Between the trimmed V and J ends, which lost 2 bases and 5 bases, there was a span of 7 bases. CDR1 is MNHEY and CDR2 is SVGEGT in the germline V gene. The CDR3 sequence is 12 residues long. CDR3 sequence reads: CASSYRGDEQYV. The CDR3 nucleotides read TGTGCCAGCAGTTACAGGGGGGACGAGCAGTACGTC.